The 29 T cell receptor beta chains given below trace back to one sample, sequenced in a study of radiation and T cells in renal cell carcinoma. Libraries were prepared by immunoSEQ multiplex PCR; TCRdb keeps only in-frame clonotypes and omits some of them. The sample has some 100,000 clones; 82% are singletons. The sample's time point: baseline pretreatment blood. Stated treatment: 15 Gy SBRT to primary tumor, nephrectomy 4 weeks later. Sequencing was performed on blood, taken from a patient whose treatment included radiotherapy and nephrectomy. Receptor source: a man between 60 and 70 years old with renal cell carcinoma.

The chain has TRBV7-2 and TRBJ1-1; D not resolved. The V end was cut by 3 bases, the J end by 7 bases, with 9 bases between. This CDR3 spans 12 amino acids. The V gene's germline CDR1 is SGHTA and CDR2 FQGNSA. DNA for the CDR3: TGTGCCAGCAGCTTGGGCCGGTATGAAGCTTTCTTT. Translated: CASSLGRYEAFF.

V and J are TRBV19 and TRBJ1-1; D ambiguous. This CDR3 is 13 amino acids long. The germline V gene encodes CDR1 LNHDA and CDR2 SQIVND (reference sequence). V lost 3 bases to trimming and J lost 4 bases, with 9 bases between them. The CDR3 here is CASSMMGSTEAFF. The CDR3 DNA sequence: TGTGCCAGTAGTATGATGGGGAGCACTGAAGCTTTCTTT.

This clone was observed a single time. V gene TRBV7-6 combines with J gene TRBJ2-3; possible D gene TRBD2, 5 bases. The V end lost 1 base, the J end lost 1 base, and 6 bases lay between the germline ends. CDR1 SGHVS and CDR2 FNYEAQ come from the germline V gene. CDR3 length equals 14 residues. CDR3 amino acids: CASSLEAGTDTQYF. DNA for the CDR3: TGTGCCAGCAGCTTAGAAGCGGGCACAGATACGCAGTATTTT.

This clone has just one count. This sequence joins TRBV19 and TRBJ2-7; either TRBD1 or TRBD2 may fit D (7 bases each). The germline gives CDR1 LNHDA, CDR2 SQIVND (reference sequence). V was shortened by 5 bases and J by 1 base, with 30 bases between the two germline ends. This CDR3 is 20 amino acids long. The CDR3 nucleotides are TGTGCCAGTAGTCCTTGGGGGGAGGGACAGATCCCGTCCCGTTCCTACGAGCAGTACTTC. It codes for CASSPWGEGQIPSRSYEQYF.

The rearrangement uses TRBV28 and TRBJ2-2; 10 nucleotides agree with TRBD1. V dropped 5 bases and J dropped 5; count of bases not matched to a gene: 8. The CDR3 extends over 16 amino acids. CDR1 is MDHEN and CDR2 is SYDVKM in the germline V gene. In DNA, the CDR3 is TGTGCCAGCAGTCCGTGGACAGGGGGTGGGACCGGGGAGCTGTTTTTT. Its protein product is CASSPWTGGGTGELFF. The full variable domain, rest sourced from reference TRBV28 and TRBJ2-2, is DVKVTQSSRYLVKRTGEKVFLECVQDMDHENMFWYRQDPGLGLRLIYFSYDVKMKEKGDIPEGYSVSREKKERFSLILESASTNQTSMYLCASSPWTGGGTGELFFGEGSRLTVL.

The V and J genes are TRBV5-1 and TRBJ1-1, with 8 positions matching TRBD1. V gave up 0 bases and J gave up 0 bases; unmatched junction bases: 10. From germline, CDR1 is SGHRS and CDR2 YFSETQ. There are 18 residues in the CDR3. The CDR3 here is CASSLGAGTGPLNTEAFF. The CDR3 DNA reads TGCGCCAGCAGCTTGGGTGCGGGGACAGGCCCTCTGAACACTGAAGCTTTCTTT.

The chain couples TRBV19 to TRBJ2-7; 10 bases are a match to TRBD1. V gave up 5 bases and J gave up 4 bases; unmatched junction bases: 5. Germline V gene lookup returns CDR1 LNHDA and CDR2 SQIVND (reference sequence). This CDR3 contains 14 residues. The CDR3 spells CASSQTGGGYEQYF. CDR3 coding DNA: TGTGCCAGTAGTCAGACAGGGGGCGGATACGAGCAGTACTTC.

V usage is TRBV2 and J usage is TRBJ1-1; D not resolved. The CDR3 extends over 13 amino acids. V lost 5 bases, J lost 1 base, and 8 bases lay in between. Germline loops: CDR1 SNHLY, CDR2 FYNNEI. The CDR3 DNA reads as TGTGCCAGCAGTCGCCCTCGGAACACTGAAGCTTTCTTT. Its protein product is CASSRPRNTEAFF.

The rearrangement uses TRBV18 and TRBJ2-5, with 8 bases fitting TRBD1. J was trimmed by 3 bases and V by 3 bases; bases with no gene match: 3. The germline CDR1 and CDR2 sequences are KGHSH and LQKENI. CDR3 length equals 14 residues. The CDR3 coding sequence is TGTGCCAGCTCACCGGGACAGGCCGAAGAGACCCAGTACTTC. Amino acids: CASSPGQAEETQYF. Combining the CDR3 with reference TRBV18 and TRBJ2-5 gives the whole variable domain NAGVMQNPRHLVRRRGQEARLRCSPMKGHSHVYWYRQLPEEGLKFMVYLQKENIIDESGMPKERFSAEFPKEGPSILRIQQVVRGDSAAYFCASSPGQAEETQYFGPGTRLLVL.

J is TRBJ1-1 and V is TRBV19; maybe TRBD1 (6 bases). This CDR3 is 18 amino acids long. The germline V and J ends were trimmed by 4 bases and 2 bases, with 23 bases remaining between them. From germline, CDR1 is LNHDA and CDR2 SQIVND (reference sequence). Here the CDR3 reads CASSTDLLWGRGNTEAFF. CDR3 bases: TGTGCCAGTAGTACCGACCTTCTTTGGGGGCGCGGAAACACTGAAGCTTTCTTT.

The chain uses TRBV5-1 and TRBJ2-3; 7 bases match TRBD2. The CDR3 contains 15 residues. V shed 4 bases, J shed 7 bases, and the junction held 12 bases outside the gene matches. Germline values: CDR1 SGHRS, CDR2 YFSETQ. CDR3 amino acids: CASSGQAAGAYTQYF. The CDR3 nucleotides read TGCGCCAGCAGCGGGCAGGCTGCGGGAGCTTATACGCAGTATTTT.

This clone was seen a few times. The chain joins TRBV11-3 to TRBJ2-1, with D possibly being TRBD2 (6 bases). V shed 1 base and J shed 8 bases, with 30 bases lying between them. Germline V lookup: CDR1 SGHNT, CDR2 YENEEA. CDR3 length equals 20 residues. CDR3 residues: CASSLAFSRAGSTALDEQFF. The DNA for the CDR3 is TGTGCCAGCAGCTTAGCCTTTTCCCGGGCGGGATCCACCGCATTGGATGAGCAGTTCTTC.

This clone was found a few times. The CDR3 bases are TGCAGCGTTTCGGGGCAGGAAGAAAACATTCAGTACTTC. The encoded protein is CSVSGQEENIQYF. This sequence joins TRBV29-1 and TRBJ2-4; D may correspond to TRBD1 or TRBD2 (5 bases each). V lost 5 bases, J lost 5 bases, and 13 bases lay in between. This CDR3 contains 13 residues. Germline V gene sequence: CDR1 SQVTM, CDR2 ANQGSEA.

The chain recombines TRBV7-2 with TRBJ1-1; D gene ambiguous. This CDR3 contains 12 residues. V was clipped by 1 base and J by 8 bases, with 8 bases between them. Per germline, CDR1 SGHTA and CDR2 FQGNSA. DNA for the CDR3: TGTGCCAGCAGCTTAGTCGGTAGAGAAGCTTTCTTT. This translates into CASSLVGREAFF.

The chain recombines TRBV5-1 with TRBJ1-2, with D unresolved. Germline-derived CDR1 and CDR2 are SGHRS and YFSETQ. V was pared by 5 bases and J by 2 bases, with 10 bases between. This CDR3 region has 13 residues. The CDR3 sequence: CASRRADNYGYTF. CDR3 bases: TGCGCCAGCAGGCGGGCCGACAACTATGGCTACACCTTC.

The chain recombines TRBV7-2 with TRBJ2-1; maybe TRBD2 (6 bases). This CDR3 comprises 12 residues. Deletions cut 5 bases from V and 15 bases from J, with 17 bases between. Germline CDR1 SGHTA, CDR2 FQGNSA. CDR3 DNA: TGTGCCAGCAGCCCACGGGTGGGTAGCGGGTTCTTC. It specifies CASSPRVGSGFF.

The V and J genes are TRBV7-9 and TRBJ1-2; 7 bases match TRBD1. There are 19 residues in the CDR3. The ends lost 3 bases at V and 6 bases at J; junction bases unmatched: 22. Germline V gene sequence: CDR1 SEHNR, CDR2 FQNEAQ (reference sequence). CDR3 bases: TGTGCCAGCAGCTTCACCCCCTTCCCCACCCTGACAGGGTGGCATGGCTACACCTTC. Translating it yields CASSFTPFPTLTGWHGYTF. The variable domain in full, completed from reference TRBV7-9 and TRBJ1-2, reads DTGVSQNPRHKITKRGQNVTFRCDPISEHNRLYWYRQTLGQGPEFLTYFQNEAQLEKSRLLSDRFSAERPKGSFSTLEIQRTEQGDSAMYLCASSFTPFPTLTGWHGYTFGSGTRLTVV.

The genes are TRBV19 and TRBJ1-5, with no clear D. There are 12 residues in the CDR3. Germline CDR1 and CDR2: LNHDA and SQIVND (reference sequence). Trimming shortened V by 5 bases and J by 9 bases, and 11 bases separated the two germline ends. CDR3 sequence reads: CASSVQLGPQHF. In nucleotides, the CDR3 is TGTGCCAGTAGTGTCCAACTTGGGCCCCAGCATTTT. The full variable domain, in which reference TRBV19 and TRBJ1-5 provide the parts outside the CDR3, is DGGITQSPKYLFRKEGQNVTLSCEQNLNHDAMYWYRQDPGQGLRLIYYSQIVNDFQKGDIAEGYSVSREKKESFPLTVTSAQKNPTAFYLCASSVQLGPQHFGDGTRLSIL.

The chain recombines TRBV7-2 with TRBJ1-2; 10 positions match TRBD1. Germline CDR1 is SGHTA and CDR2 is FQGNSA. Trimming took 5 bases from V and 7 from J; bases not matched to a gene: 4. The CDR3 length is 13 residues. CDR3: CASSRQGAGGYTF. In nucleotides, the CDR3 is TGTGCCAGCAGCCGACAGGGGGCGGGTGGCTACACCTTC.

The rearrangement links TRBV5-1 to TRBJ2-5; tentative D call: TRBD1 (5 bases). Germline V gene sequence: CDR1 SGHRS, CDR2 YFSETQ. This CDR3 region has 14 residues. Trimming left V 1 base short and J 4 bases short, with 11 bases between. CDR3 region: CASSLPGLGETQYF. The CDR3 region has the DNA TGCGCCAGCAGCTTGCCAGGGCTGGGAGAGACCCAGTACTTC.

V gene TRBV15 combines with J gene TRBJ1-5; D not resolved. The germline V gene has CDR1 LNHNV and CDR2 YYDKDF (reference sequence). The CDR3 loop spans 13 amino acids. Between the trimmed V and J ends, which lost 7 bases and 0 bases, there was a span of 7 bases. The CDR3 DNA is TGTGCCACCAAGACGGATAGCAATCAGCCCCAGCATTTT. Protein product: CATKTDSNQPQHF. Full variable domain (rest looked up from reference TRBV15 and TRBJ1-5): DAMVIQNPRYQVTQFGKPVTLSCSQTLNHNVMYWYQQKSSQAPKLLFHYYDKDFNNEADTPDNFQSRRPNTSFCFLDIRSPGLGDTAMYLCATKTDSNQPQHFGDGTRLSIL.

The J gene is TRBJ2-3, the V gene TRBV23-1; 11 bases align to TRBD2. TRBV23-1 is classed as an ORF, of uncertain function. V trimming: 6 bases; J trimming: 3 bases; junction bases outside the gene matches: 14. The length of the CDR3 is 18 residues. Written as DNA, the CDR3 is TGCGCCAGCAGGGGGGGTGGGGCTAGCGGGAGGAGGACAGATACGCAGTATTTT. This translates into CASRGGGASGRRTDTQYF.

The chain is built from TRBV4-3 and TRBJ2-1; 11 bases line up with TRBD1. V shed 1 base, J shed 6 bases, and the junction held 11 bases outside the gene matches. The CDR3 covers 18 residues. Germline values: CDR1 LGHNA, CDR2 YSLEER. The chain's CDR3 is CASSQVRSRTGGPNEQFF. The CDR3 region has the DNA TGCGCCAGCAGCCAAGTTAGGTCGAGGACAGGGGGCCCCAATGAGCAGTTCTTC.

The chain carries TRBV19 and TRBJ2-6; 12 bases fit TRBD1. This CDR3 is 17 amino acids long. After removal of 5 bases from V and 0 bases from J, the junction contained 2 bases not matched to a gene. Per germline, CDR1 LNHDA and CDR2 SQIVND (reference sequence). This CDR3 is CASSSGQGASGANVLTF. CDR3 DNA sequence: TGTGCCAGTAGTTCGGGACAGGGGGCCTCTGGGGCCAACGTCCTGACTTTC.

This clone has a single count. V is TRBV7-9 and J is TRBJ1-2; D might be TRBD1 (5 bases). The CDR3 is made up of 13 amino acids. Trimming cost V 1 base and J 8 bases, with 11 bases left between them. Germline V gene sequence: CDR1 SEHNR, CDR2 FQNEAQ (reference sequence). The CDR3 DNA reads TGTGCCAGCAGCTTAGTTGGGGGTGGCGGCTACACCTTC. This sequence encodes CASSLVGGGGYTF.

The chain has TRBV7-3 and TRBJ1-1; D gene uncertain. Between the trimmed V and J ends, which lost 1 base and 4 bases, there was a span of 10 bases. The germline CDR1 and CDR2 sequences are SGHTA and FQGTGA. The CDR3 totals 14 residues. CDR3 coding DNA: TGTGCCAGCAGCTTAAACGGGAAAGGCACTGAAGCTTTCTTT. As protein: CASSLNGKGTEAFF.

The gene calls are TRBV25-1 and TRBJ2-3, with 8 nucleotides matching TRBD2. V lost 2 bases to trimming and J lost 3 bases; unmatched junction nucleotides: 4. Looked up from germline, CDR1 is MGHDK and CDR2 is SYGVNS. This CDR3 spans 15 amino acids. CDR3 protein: CASSEGGGGTDTQYF. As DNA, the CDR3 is TGTGCCAGCAGTGAAGGGGGCGGGGGGACAGATACGCAGTATTTT. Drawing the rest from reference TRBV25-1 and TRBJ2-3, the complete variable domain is EADIYQTPRYLVIGTGKKITLECSQTMGHDKMYWYQQDPGMELHLIHYSYGVNSTEKGDLSSESTVSRIRTEHFPLTLESARPSHTSQYLCASSEGGGGTDTQYFGPGTRLTVL.

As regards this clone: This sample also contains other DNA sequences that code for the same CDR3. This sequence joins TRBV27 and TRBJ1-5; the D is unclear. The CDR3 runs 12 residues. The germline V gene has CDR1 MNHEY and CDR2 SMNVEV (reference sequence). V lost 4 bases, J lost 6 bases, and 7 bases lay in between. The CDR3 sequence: CASSSRGQPQHF. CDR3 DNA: TGTGCCAGCAGTTCCCGGGGTCAGCCCCAGCATTTT.

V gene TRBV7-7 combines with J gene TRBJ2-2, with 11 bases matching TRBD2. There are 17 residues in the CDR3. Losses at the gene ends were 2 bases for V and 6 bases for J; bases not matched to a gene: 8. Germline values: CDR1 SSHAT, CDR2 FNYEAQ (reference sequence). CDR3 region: CASSLSPTSGKAGELFF. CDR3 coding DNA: TGTGCCAGCAGCTTATCCCCGACTAGCGGGAAGGCCGGGGAGCTGTTTTTT.